This TCR beta chain was retrieved from a study of response to subunit inactivated influenza vaccine (dated 2018 in TCRdb). About the full investigation: The study used deep quantitative T cell receptor repertoire profiling to track responses to a trivalent subunit inactivated influenza vaccine. Results and caveats for the whole study, not just this receptor: According to the authors, only a limited number of new T cells may be recruited by each seasonal influenza vaccination.

Trimmed from V: 5 bases; trimmed from J: 2 bases; junction bases lacking a gene match: 20. Including the terminal cysteine and phenylalanine, the CDR3 comprises 20 residues. Kept here is only the CDR3 DNA, which spans 60 bases and is read in frame from base 1. In the germline V gene, CDR1 corresponds to SGHRS and CDR2 to YFSETQ. The library was generated by RT-PCR. The listed sequencing device is Illumina HiSeq 2500. In TCRdb, the public reads were trimmed at Q25 with fastp and aligned with MiXCR, with productive beta chains retained. Records with the same CDR3 protein are collapsed into one entry carrying the most frequent genes and DNA. This sample holds 540,000 or so distinct CDR3 sequences; roughly 13% were observed only once. The biggest ten clones account for around 14% of the sample. The meaning of the sample's time point label: approximately 47 days after influenza vaccine administration. This clonotype was observed at least ten times. Its antigen has not been determined. No base quality values were provided; no much bigger clone lies one nucleotide off.

The V and J genes are TRBV5-1 and TRBJ2-1, and 9 bases in between align with TRBD2. The origin of this receptor is a man aged 50-60 years who received an inactivated influenza vaccine. Donor details come from another sample of the same person, matched by shared clones. The source was PBMCs from blood, collected 40 to 50 days after vaccination. In nucleotides, the sequence is TGCGCCAGCAGTGTGGATCCGGGACTAGCCGGATCTATCGCCTACAATGAGCAGTTCTTC. It specifies CASSVDPGLAGSIAYNEQFF.